This TCR beta chain stems from a study of shared clonotypes between healthy human individuals (dated by TCRdb to the early 2020s). General notes on the study: Three men and a couple of women, aged 18 to 49 years, made up the cohort. Per donor, three plates each were used for CD4 naive and CD4 memory, two for CD8 naive, and one for CD8 memory. Libraries were prepared and TCR repertoires were sequenced by different laboratories using diverse techniques, in order to increase sequencing depth and limit assay-specific biases. Between about 0.9 and 9 billion PBMCs per donor were obtained by leukapheresis. To estimate repertoire size and how much clonotypes are shared between individuals, the study performed deep sequencing of blood TCR repertoires from about 5 healthy adults.

Donors were healthy HIV-negative adults with no recently reported acute infections or vaccinations. Every donor was a Caucasian adult living in Nashville, Tennessee, USA. CD4+ T cells were enriched by magnetic negative selection; naive cells were then positively selected on CD45RA, and the negative fraction formed the memory subset. Blood was collected by leukapheresis, and PBMCs were isolated by Ficoll-Histopaque density gradient centrifugation and then cryopreserved in liquid nitrogen vapor phase. Purity and quantity of every magnetically sorted T cell population were checked by analytical flow cytometry. Genomic DNA was isolated from every sorted fraction and measured by UV absorbance on a Nanodrop 2000c. TCR CDR3 regions were amplified from genomic DNA by multiplex PCR using the deep immunoSEQ assay. Genomic DNA extracted from each cell subset was distributed evenly over all wells of several immunoSEQ 96-well plates, and each plate served as one replicate. Each replicate PCR for sorted subsets received about 220 ng genomic DNA, equal to roughly 30,000 T cell genomes. The purified libraries were quantified using a Qubit 3.0 fluorometer, sized with a Bioanalyzer 2100, and then quantified again using the KAPA Library Quantification kit. A separate single-read 150-cycle Illumina NextSeq 550 flow cell was used to sequence each immunoSEQ 96-well plate. The original methods were these. The immunoSEQ output contained only junctional sequences without quality scores, so filtering could not match that applied to full-length reads. Sequences were annotated with PyIR, a Python wrapper for IgBLAST v1.9, using IMGT germline references to assign V/J genes and CDR3. Any read was removed if the V/J assignment was weak (E-value above 1e-6), the CDR3 was missing, or the read contained stop codons, out-of-frame junctions, or ambiguous translated residues. V3J clonotypes were defined as sequences sharing an identical inferred V gene, J gene, and CDR3 amino acid sequence. Percentage overlap between repertoires was computed as shared unique clonotypes divided by the size of the smaller repertoire. Three approaches were used to assess repertoire richness: RTK rarefaction, the Chao1 estimator, and Recon v2.1 estimates of unobserved clonotypes. Generation probabilities were computed with OLGA for all TCRbeta clonotypes obtained by the gDNA method from a handful of donors. TCRdb provides this immuneACCESS table in a form limited to in-frame rearrangements. Some clones are lacking; in checked studies, under half of them reflect an unresolved V gene, and why the rest are absent is not known. V, J and clone size were drawn from that table, and D and trimming were deduced from the DNA. The sample has some 2,400,000 clones on record, 95% of them singletons. Together, the top ten hold over 0.1% of the sample.

The study at large found these results: Rarefaction of sorted-subset datasets indicated incomplete sequencing despite the large sequencing depth. Pairwise subsampling indicated that sequencing depth was expected to affect the degree of clonotype sharing among donors. Estimated clonotype richness was generally larger for naive than for memory subsets. Only blood was sampled, and tissue TCR repertoires likely differ from those in blood. Higher generation probabilities were observed for clonotypes shared by all four sorted-subset donors than for non-shared clonotypes. When a few donors were compared, the shared fraction of clonotypes was around 5% for naive CD4, 3% to 4% for naive CD8, more than 2% for memory CD4, and roughly 0.43% for memory CD8. Because the study included a small number of donors, the genetic and exposure-history diversity represented was limited.

From the cysteine up to the phenylalanine, the CDR3 has a length of 13 residues. Solely the CDR3 DNA is kept, with 39 bases framed from the first base. Reading the germline V gene gives CDR1 SGHRS and CDR2 YFSETQ. At the junction V is shortened by 0 bases and J by 2 bases, with 5 bases in between. Worth noting for this clone: Its target antigen remains unknown. The record has no base qualities; no much larger clone is one base away. This sample also contains other DNA sequences that code for the same CDR3.

This chain is built from TRBV5-1 and TRBJ1-1, with no D gene named confidently. This TCR was recovered from a man between 18 and 35 years old in good health. The sample comprised naive CD4+ T cells sorted from blood. The cell subset or site label for this specimen denotes: CD45RA+ positively selected. The nucleotide sequence reads as follows: TGCGCCAGCAGCTTGGTAGACAACACTGAAGCTTTCTTT. Its protein product is CASSLVDNTEAFF.